This entry lists 20 T cell receptor beta chains sequenced from one sample in a study of T cell responses to AZD1222 COVID-19 vaccine. Sequenced by immunoSEQ multiplex PCR; TCRdb stores in-frame clones only, minus some. Of 120,000 to 150,000 clones in the sample, about 93% were seen once. Sequencing used peripheral blood, obtained on day 0 of AZD1222 vaccination. Every receptor here comes from an adult in good health.

CDR3 protein: CASSRETGTEAFF. CDR3 DNA sequence: TGTGCCAGCTCACGCGAGACAGGCACTGAAGCTTTCTTT. V gene TRBV6-4 combines with J gene TRBJ1-1; D may be TRBD1 (6 bases). V was pared by 8 bases and J by 4 bases, with 14 bases between. Per germline, CDR1 MRHNA and CDR2 SNTAGT. This CDR3 comprises 13 residues.

The chain links TRBV12-3 or TRBV12-4 to TRBJ1-5, with D unclear. V dropped 5 bases and J dropped 3 bases, with 8 bases sitting between them. CDR3 length: 13 amino acids. The CDR3 sequence: CASSPSPNQPQHF. CDR3 DNA: TGTGCCAGCAGTCCCAGCCCCAATCAGCCCCAGCATTTT.

The CDR3 spells CASSQVGSVNEQFF. CDR3 bases: TGCGCCAGCAGCCAAGTGGGATCCGTCAATGAGCAGTTCTTC. V usage is TRBV4-1 and J usage is TRBJ2-1; unclear D gene. The V end lost 1 base, the J end lost 6 bases, and 10 bases lay between the germline ends. The CDR3 extends over 14 amino acids. Germline CDR1 and CDR2: MGHRA and YSYEKL.

V usage is TRBV6-6 and J usage is TRBJ2-7; 7 bases align to TRBD1. Per germline, CDR1 MNHNY and CDR2 SVGAGI (reference sequence). J was trimmed by 2 bases and V by 6 bases; bases with no gene match: 1. The CDR3 extends over 12 amino acids. CDR3 DNA sequence: TGTGCCAGCAGGGGGACAGCCTACGAGCAGTACTTC. Amino acid sequence: CASRGTAYEQYF.

The V call is TRBV7-2, the J call TRBJ1-4, with unresolved D. V was clipped by 2 bases and J by 6 bases, with 7 bases between them. The germline gives CDR1 SGHTA, CDR2 FQGNSA. CDR3 length: 13 amino acids. The CDR3: CASSLIADEKLFF. The CDR3 DNA reads TGTGCCAGCAGCTTAATAGCGGATGAAAAACTGTTTTTT.

The V gene is TRBV18, the J gene TRBJ2-1; D perhaps matches TRBD1 (6 bases). CDR1 and CDR2 (germline): KGHSH, LQKENI. The CDR3 runs to 15 residues. Between the trimmed V and J ends, which lost 6 bases and 2 bases, there was a span of 14 bases. The CDR3 spells CASSLDSNPYNEQFF. CDR3 coding DNA: TGTGCCAGCTCTCTGGACAGTAACCCCTACAATGAGCAGTTCTTC.

This clone was counted a single time. The chain links TRBV5-1 to TRBJ2-7; no clear D. Trimming left V 4 bases short and J 2 bases short, with 13 bases between. Germline lookup yields CDR1 SGHRS and CDR2 YFSETQ. CDR3 length equals 14 residues. CDR3 nucleotide sequence: TGCGCCAGCAGCCCTAGGTTCGGAGCCTACGAGCAGTACTTC. Translation gives CASSPRFGAYEQYF.

The rearrangement uses TRBV28 and TRBJ2-5; D call uncertain. The CDR3 consists of 14 residues. The germline V gene encodes CDR1 MDHEN and CDR2 SYDVKM. V lost 2 bases and J lost 6, with 13 bases in between. CDR3 sequence reads: CASSLRSAAQTQYF. Here the CDR3 DNA reads TGTGCCAGCAGTTTAAGATCGGCCGCCCAGACCCAGTACTTC.

The gene calls are TRBV7-9 and TRBJ2-5; unclear D gene. CDR3 length equals 14 residues. Germline CDR1 and CDR2: SEHNR and FQNEAQ (reference sequence). Trimming pared 1 base from V and 4 bases from J, leaving 10 bases between. The CDR3 loop is CASSLVGRAETQYF. CDR3 nucleotides: TGTGCCAGCAGCTTAGTTGGTAGAGCAGAGACCCAGTACTTC.

The chain carries TRBV24-1 and TRBJ2-2; D is ambiguous. The CDR3 is made up of 15 amino acids. Germline V CDR1 and CDR2: KGHDR, SFDVKD. Trimming stripped 0 bases from V and 4 bases from J, with 8 bases between. The DNA for the CDR3 is TGTGCCACCAGTGATTTGGATTCCTTCACCGGGGAGCTGTTTTTT. It yields the protein CATSDLDSFTGELFF.

V and J are TRBV7-3 and TRBJ2-5; 7 bases agree with TRBD2. The J segment lost 0 bases and the V segment lost 4 bases, leaving 5 bases of the junction unmatched. The length of the CDR3 is 15 residues. Germline lookup yields CDR1 SGHTA and CDR2 FQGTGA. CDR3 residues: CASSSQGLDQETQYF. The CDR3 DNA reads TGTGCCAGCAGCTCACAAGGACTAGACCAAGAGACCCAGTACTTC.

This sequence joins TRBV27 and TRBJ1-4, with 7 bases identical to TRBD1. Germline CDR1 reads MNHEY; CDR2 reads SMNVEV (reference sequence). The length of the CDR3 is 13 residues. V shed 6 bases and J 4 bases; nucleotides not matched to a gene: 2. The CDR3 protein is CASRNRGNEKLFF. The CDR3 bases are TGTGCCAGCAGGAACAGGGGTAATGAAAAACTGTTTTTT. Together with reference TRBV27 and TRBJ1-4, the CDR3 gives the full variable domain: EAQVTQNPRYLITVTGKKLTVTCSQNMNHEYMSWYRQDPGLGLRQIYYSMNVEVTDKGDVPEGYKVSRKEKRNFPLILESPSPNQTSLYFCASRNRGNEKLFFGSGTQLSVL.

The rearrangement links TRBV5-6 to TRBJ2-1, with D perhaps assigned TRBD1 or TRBD2 (5 bases each). The length of the CDR3 is 17 residues. CDR1 SGHDT and CDR2 YYEEEE come from the germline V gene. V lost 3 bases and J lost 8, with 24 bases in between. CDR3 amino acids: CASSSPVGDPRGHEQFF. CDR3 nucleotide sequence: TGTGCCAGCAGCTCTCCGGTGGGGGACCCACGAGGGCATGAGCAGTTCTTC.

The chain links TRBV4-3 to TRBJ1-2; the D is unclear. In germline, CDR1 is LGHNA, CDR2 YSLEER. V lost 4 bases and J lost 6, with 18 bases in between. This CDR3 has 15 residues. The CDR3 DNA follows: TGCGCCAGCAGCCCGAATAAGGGCGGTCTTCATGGCTACACCTTC. Its translation is CASSPNKGGLHGYTF.

The chain has TRBV9 and TRBJ2-7; D tentatively reads TRBD1 or TRBD2 (5 bases each). The ends were cut back, 2 bases at V and 2 bases at J, with 8 bases in the middle. The length of the CDR3 is 13 residues. Germline CDR1 reads SGDLS; CDR2 reads YYNGEE. The CDR3 region has the DNA TGTGCCAGCAGCGTGGGGGACCCCTACGAGCAGTACTTC. Residues: CASSVGDPYEQYF.

This chain links TRBV6-4 with TRBJ1-1; D unclear. This CDR3 is 13 amino acids long. Germline-derived CDR1 and CDR2 are MRHNA and SNTAGT. The germline V and J ends were trimmed by 5 bases and 2 bases, with 9 bases remaining between them. The CDR3 region is CASSLKVNTEAFF. CDR3 nucleotide sequence: TGTGCCAGCAGTTTGAAAGTTAACACTGAAGCTTTCTTT.

V usage is TRBV5-4 and J usage is TRBJ2-3; the D gene is possibly TRBD2 (6 bases). This CDR3 has 15 residues. Trimming took off 4 bases at V and 1 base at J, with 13 bases between the two ends. Germline V gene lookup returns CDR1 SGHNT and CDR2 YYREEE (reference sequence). CDR3 sequence reads: CASSPEASGTDTQYF. The CDR3 bases are TGTGCCAGCAGCCCGGAGGCTAGCGGCACAGATACGCAGTATTTT. Complete variable domain (other parts from reference TRBV5-4 and TRBJ2-3): ETGVTQSPTHLIKTRGQQVTLRCSSQSGHNTVSWYQQALGQGPQFIFQYYREEENGRGNFPPRFSGLQFPNYSSELNVNALELDDSALYLCASSPEASGTDTQYFGPGTRLTVL.

V and J are TRBV3-1 (or the pseudogene TRBV3-2) and TRBJ2-7; 11 nucleotides line up with TRBD2. The CDR3 is 15 amino acids. The V and J ends lost 3 bases and 2 bases, in that order; junction bases with no gene match: 3. The germline CDR1 and CDR2 sequences are LGHDT and YNNKEL (reference sequence). In nucleotides, the CDR3 is TGTGCCAGCAGCCAGGGACTAGCGGTACCCTACGAGCAGTACTTC. Amino acid sequence: CASSQGLAVPYEQYF.

The V and J genes are TRBV27 and TRBJ1-1; 8 nucleotides agree with TRBD1. This CDR3 is 14 amino acids long. Germline-derived CDR1 and CDR2 are MNHEY and SMNVEV (reference sequence). Unmatched junction bases numbered 2, after V lost 2 bases and J lost 3 bases. CDR3 bases: TGTGCCAGCAGTTTACAGGGGGCGGACACTGAAGCTTTCTTT. Amino acid sequence: CASSLQGADTEAFF.

This clone was found once. V usage is TRBV12-5 and J usage is TRBJ2-1, with no clear D. Trimming cost V 2 bases and J 6 bases, with 5 bases left between them. Looked up from germline, CDR1 is LGHNT and CDR2 is FRNRAP. This CDR3 spans 12 amino acids. For the CDR3, the DNA is TGTGCTAGTGGTTTGTTCGGCAATGAGCAGTTCTTC. It codes for CASGLFGNEQFF.